The 5 T cell receptor beta chains reported below all come from one sample, sequenced in a study of T cell repertoires in cytomegalovirus infection. The antigens these receptors bind are not known. Each CDR3 protein gets one entry after TCRdb re-called the reads with MiXCR. The table shows 250,000 to 400,000 distinct CDR3 sequences, with roughly 25% occurring only once. Sequencing used cultured PBMCs, obtained from culture after CMV antigen stimulation. Every receptor here comes from a human donor in good health (CMV status not recorded). Some clones in this sample may be carry-over from other donors' samples.

This clonotype was seen at least ten times. The rearrangement uses TRBV12-3 or TRBV12-4 and TRBJ2-1; D possibly matches TRBD1 or TRBD2 (5 bases each). The CDR3 has 15 residues. The V gene lost 6 bases and the J gene lost 0 bases, with 12 bases spanning the gap. The CDR3 nucleotides are TGTGCCAGCAGCCCGGGACGACGCTCCTACAATGAGCAGTTCTTC. Encoded protein: CASSPGRRSYNEQFF.

The CDR3 here is CASSLGTGRGQPQHF. The CDR3 DNA sequence: TGTGCCAGCAGCTTAGGAACAGGGCGAGGTCAGCCCCAGCATTTT. The chain uses TRBV7-2 and TRBJ1-5; the D gene is possibly TRBD1 (6 bases). V lost 1 base to trimming and J lost 6 bases, with 13 bases between them. Germline V gives CDR1 SGHTA, CDR2 FQGNSA. This CDR3 has 15 amino acids.

This clonotype was counted only a few times. The chain combines TRBV19 with TRBJ2-5, with TRBD2 matching over 12 bases. CDR1 LNHDA and CDR2 SQIVND come from the germline V gene (reference sequence). Trimming at V came to 6 bases and at J to 4 bases, leaving 6 bases not matched to a gene. The CDR3 extends over 15 amino acids. CDR3 DNA sequence: TGTGCCAGTAGCAGACTAGCGGGAGTTCGAGAGACCCAGTACTTC. It translates to CASSRLAGVRETQYF.

The V gene is TRBV11-2, the J gene TRBJ2-1, with D perhaps given as TRBD1 or TRBD2 (5 bases each). Trimming took off 3 bases at V and 7 bases at J, with 19 bases between the two ends. Germline values: CDR1 SGHAT, CDR2 FQNNGV. This CDR3 is built from 16 residues. CDR3 sequence (DNA): TGTGCCAGCAGCTTGCTAACCTCCGGGACGCGAAATGAGCAGTTCTTC. Translation gives CASSLLTSGTRNEQFF. The complete variable domain, with remaining parts taken from reference TRBV11-2 and TRBJ2-1, reads EAGVAQSPRYKIIEKRQSVAFWCNPISGHATLYWYQQILGQGPKLLIQFQNNGVVDDSQLPKDRFSAERLKGVDSTLKIQPAKLEDSAVYLCASSLLTSGTRNEQFFGPGTRLTVL.

The V gene is TRBV29-1, the J gene TRBJ2-5, with D hard to call. Germline V gives CDR1 SQVTM, CDR2 ANQGSEA. Trimming left V 6 bases short and J 5 bases short, with 13 bases between. This CDR3 has 12 residues. This CDR3 reads CSVQRTVETQYF. CDR3 coding DNA: TGCAGCGTACAGAGGACCGTGGAGACCCAGTACTTC. The variable domain in full, completed from reference TRBV29-1 and TRBJ2-5, reads SAVISQKPSRDICQRGTSLTIQCQVDSQVTMMFWYRQQPGQSLTLIATANQGSEATYESGFVIDKFPISRPNLTFSTLTVSNMSPEDSSIYLCSVQRTVETQYFGPGTRLLVL.